Included here is one T cell receptor (beta chain) sequence, with context. Libraries were prepared by immunoSEQ multiplex PCR; TCRdb keeps only in-frame clonotypes and omits some of them. Of 400,000 to 450,000 clones detected, about nine tenths appear once; the ten largest clones hold roughly 0.66%. This sample was taken from a study of blood T cell repertoires in COVID-19. The sequenced sample was PBMCs or T cells enriched from blood (not recorded which). This clonotype originated in a man younger than 30 who had recovered from COVID-19.

DNA of the CDR3: TGCGCCAGCAGCAAATCCATGAACACTGAAGCTTTCTTT. Translated, it gives CASSKSMNTEAFF. V usage is TRBV5-1 and J usage is TRBJ1-1; D unclear. The CDR3 loop spans 13 amino acids. V was shortened by 4 bases and J by 0 bases, with 7 bases between the two germline ends. Germline V lookup: CDR1 SGHRS, CDR2 YFSETQ. Filled out from reference TRBV5-1 and TRBJ1-1, the complete variable domain reads KAGVTQTPRYLIKTRGQQVTLSCSPISGHRSVSWYQQTPGQGLQFLFEYFSETQRNKGNFPGRFSGRQFSNSRSEMNVSTLELGDSALYLCASSKSMNTEAFFGQGTRLTVV.